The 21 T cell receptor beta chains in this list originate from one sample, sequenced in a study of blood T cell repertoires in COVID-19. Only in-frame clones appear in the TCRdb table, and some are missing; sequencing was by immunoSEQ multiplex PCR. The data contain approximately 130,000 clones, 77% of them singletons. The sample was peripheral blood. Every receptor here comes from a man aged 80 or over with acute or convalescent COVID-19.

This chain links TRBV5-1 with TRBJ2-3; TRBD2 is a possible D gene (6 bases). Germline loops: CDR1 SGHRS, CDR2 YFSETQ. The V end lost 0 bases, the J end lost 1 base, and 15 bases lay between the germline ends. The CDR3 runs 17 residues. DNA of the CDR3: TGCGCCAGCAGCTTGGCCCGCGGGTCGGGGGGCACAGATACGCAGTATTTT. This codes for CASSLARGSGGTDTQYF.

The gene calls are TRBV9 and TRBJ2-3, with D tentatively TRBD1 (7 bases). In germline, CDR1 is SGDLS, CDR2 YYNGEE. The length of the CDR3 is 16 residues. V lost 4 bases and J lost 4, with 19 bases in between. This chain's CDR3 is CASSTGGGIPPDTQYF. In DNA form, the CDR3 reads TGTGCCAGCAGCACAGGAGGGGGCATCCCCCCAGATACGCAGTATTTT.

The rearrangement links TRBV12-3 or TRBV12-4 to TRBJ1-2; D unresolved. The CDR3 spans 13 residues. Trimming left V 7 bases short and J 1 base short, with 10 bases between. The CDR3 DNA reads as TGTGCCAGCACCTCCACAGTTAACTATGGCTACACCTTC. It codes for CASTSTVNYGYTF.

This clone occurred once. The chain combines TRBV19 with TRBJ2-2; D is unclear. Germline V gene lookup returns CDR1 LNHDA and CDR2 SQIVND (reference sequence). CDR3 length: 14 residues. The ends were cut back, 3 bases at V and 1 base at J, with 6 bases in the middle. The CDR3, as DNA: TGTGCCAGTAGTATCGTGAGGAACACCGGGGAGCTGTTTTTT. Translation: CASSIVRNTGELFF.

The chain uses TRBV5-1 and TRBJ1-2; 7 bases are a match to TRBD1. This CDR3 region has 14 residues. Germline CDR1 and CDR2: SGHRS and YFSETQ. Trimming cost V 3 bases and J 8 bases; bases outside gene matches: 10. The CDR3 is CASSWDRLYGGYTF. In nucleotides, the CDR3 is TGCGCCAGCAGCTGGGACAGACTCTATGGAGGCTACACCTTC.

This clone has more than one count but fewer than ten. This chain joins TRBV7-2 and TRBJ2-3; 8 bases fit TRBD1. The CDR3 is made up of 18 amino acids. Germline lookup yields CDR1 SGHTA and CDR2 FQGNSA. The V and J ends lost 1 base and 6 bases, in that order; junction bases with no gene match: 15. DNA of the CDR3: TGTGCCAGCAGCTTAGTGGGGTGGGCAGGGGGCGATAGGGATACGCAGTATTTT. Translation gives CASSLVGWAGGDRDTQYF.

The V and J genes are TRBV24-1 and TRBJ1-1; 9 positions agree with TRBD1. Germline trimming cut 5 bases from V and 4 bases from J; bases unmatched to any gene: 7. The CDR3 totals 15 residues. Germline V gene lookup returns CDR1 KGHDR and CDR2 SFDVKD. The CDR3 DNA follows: TGTGCCACCAGTGGTGGACAGGGGATCGGCACTGAAGCTTTCTTT. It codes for CATSGGQGIGTEAFF.

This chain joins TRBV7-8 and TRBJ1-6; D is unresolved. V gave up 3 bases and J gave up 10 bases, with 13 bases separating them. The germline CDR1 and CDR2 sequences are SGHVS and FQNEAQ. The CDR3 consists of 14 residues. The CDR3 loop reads CASSFTLAGSPLHF. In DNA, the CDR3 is TGTGCCAGCAGCTTTACTCTAGCGGGGTCACCCCTCCACTTT.

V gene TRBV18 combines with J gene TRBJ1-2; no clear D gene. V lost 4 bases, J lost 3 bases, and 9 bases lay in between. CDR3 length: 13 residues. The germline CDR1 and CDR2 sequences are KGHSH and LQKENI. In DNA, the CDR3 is TGTGCCAGCTCACAAGGGAGGGACTATGGCTACACCTTC. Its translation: CASSQGRDYGYTF.

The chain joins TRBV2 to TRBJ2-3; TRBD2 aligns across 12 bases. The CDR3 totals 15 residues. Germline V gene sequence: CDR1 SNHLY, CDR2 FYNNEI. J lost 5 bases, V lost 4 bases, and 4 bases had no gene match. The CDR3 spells CASSAASGGVDTQYF. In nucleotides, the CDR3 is TGTGCCAGCAGTGCTGCTAGCGGGGGGGTAGATACGCAGTATTTT.

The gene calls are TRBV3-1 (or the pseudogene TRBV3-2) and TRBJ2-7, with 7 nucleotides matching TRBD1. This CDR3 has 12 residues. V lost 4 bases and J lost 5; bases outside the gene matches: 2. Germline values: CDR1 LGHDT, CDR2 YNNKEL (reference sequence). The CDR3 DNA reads TGTGCCAGCAGCCTGGGACAGCACGAGCAGTACTTC. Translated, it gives CASSLGQHEQYF.

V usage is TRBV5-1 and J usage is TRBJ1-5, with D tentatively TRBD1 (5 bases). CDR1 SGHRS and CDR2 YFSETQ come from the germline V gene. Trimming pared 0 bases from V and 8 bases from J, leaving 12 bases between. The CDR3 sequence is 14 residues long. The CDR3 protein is CASSLVAGREPQHF. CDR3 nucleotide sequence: TGCGCCAGCAGCTTGGTGGCAGGGAGGGAGCCCCAGCATTTT.

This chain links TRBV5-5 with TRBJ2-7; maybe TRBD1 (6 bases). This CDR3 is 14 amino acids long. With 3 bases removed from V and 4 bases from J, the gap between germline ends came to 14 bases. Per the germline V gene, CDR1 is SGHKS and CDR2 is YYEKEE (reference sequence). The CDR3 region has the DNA TGTGCCAGCAGCTCCCGGGACAAGATATACGAGCAGTACTTC. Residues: CASSSRDKIYEQYF.

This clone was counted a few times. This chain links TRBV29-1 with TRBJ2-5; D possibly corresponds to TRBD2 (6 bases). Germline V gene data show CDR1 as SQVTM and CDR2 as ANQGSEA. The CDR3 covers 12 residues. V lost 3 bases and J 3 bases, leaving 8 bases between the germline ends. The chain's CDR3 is CSVDGGKETQYF. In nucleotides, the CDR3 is TGCAGCGTTGACGGGGGTAAAGAGACCCAGTACTTC.

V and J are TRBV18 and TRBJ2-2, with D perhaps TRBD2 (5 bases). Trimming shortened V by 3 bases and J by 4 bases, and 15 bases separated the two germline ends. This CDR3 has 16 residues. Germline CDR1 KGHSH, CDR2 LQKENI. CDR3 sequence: CASSPWADLSTGELFF. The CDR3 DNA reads TGTGCCAGCTCACCTTGGGCGGACTTAAGCACCGGGGAGCTGTTTTTT.

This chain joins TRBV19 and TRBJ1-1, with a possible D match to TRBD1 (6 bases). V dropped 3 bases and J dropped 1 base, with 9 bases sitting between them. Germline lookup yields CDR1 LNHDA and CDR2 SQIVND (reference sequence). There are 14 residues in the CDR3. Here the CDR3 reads CASSIQGQNTEAFF. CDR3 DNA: TGTGCCAGTAGTATTCAGGGGCAGAACACTGAAGCTTTCTTT.

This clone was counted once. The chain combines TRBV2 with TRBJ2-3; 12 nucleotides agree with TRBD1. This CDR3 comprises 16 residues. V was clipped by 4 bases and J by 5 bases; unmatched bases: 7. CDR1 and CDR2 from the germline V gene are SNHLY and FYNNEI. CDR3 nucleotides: TGTGCCAGCAGTGGGGGGACAGGGGGCACCGGAGATACGCAGTATTTT. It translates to CASSGGTGGTGDTQYF.

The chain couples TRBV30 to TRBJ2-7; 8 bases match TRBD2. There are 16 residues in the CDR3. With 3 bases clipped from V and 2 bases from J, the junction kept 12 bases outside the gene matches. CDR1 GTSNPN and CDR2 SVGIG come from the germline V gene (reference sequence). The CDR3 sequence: CAWSRGGPRGTYEQYF. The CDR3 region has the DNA TGTGCCTGGAGCCGCGGGGGGCCCCGAGGAACCTACGAGCAGTACTTC.

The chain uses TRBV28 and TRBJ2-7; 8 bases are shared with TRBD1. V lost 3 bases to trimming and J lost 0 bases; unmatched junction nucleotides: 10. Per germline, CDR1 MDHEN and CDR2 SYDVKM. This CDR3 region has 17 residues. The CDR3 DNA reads TGTGCCAGCAGTTTCCCTAGAAGGACAGGGCACTCCTACGAGCAGTACTTC. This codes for CASSFPRRTGHSYEQYF.

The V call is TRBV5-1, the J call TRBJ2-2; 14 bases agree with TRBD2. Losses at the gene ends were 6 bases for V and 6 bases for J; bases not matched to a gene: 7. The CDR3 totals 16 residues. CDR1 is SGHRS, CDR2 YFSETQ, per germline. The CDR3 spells CASTSTSGGAAGELFF. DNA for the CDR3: TGCGCCAGCACCTCGACTAGCGGGGGGGCAGCCGGGGAGCTGTTTTTT. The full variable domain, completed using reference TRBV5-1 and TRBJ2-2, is KAGVTQTPRYLIKTRGQQVTLSCSPISGHRSVSWYQQTPGQGLQFLFEYFSETQRNKGNFPGRFSGRQFSNSRSEMNVSTLELGDSALYLCASTSTSGGAAGELFFGEGSRLTVL.

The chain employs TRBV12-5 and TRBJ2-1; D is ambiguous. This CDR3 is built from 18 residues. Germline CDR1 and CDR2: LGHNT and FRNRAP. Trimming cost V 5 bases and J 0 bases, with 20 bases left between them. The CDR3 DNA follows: TGTGCTAGTGGTCCTAGTTCATCACGGGTTGACTCCTACAATGAGCAGTTCTTC. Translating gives CASGPSSSRVDSYNEQFF.